The 10 T cell receptor beta chains listed next were all sequenced from one sample in a study of T cell repertoires in cytomegalovirus infection. No cognate antigen is known for these TCRs. MiXCR, run by TCRdb on the reads, gives a single entry per CDR3 protein. The top ten hold 60% to 85% of the sample, which has some 70,000 distinct CDR3 sequences, 22% seen once. Input material: PBMCs, sequenced either directly or after in vitro stimulation (not recorded which). The receptors stem from a human donor in good health (CMV status not recorded). Some clones in this sample may be carry-over from other donors' samples.

This clonotype was detected a few times. V usage is TRBV19 and J usage is TRBJ2-1, with D possibly TRBD1 on 5 matching bases. Germline V gene sequence: CDR1 LNHDA, CDR2 SQIVND (reference sequence). The CDR3 covers 15 residues. The V and J ends lost 5 bases and 2 bases respectively, with 13 bases between them. CDR3 sequence reads: CASSPQGRAYNEQFF. The CDR3, as DNA: TGTGCCAGTAGTCCTCAGGGTAGGGCCTACAATGAGCAGTTCTTC.

Remarks on this clonotype: With a much larger clone just one base away, this may be a read error. In nucleotides, the CDR3 is TGTGCCTGCAGCCTACGAGTGGGGAGCACAGATACGCAGTATTTT. Translating it yields CACSLRVGSTDTQYF. This chain connects TRBV7-2 to TRBJ2-3; D not certain. This CDR3 spans 15 amino acids. Per the germline V gene, CDR1 is SGHTA and CDR2 is FQGNSA.

Many counts were recorded for this clonotype. This chain uses TRBV7-2 with TRBJ2-5; D gene ambiguous. CDR1 and CDR2 (germline): SGHTA, FQGNSA. V shed 2 bases and J shed 10 bases, with 11 bases lying between them. The CDR3 is made up of 12 amino acids. The chain's CDR3 is CASSLFPWGQYF. In DNA form, the CDR3 reads TGTGCCAGCAGCTTATTTCCGTGGGGCCAGTACTTC.

The rearrangement joins TRBV3-1 to TRBJ2-1, with D tentatively TRBD1 or TRBD2 (5 bases each). The germline V gene encodes CDR1 LGHDT and CDR2 YNNKEL (reference sequence). The ends were cut back, 4 bases at V and 8 bases at J, with 12 bases in the middle. This CDR3 spans 13 amino acids. CDR3 sequence: CASSLRGRDEQFF. CDR3 bases: TGTGCCAGCAGCCTTCGGGGACGGGATGAGCAGTTCTTC.

The chain links TRBV29-1 to TRBJ2-5; D not certain. Trimming stripped 4 bases from V and 2 bases from J, with 14 bases between. CDR1 SQVTM and CDR2 ANQGSEA come from the germline V gene. This CDR3 is 14 amino acids long. CDR3: CSVVKVAVQETQYF. The CDR3 DNA reads as TGCAGCGTTGTCAAGGTAGCTGTACAAGAGACCCAGTACTTC.

This clonotype was seen a handful of times. The chain couples TRBV24-1 to TRBJ2-3; D is perhaps TRBD1 (6 bases). The CDR3 has 17 amino acids. Trimming left V 1 base short and J 1 base short, with 14 bases between. Looked up from germline, CDR1 is KGHDR and CDR2 is SFDVKD. DNA for the CDR3: TGTGCCACCAGTGATTTCTGGGGGCGAGGAGGCACAGATACGCAGTATTTT. Protein: CATSDFWGRGGTDTQYF.

This clonotype occurred a few times. Compared with germline, one end of the junction differs, possibly owing to a read error. The chain joins TRBV20-1 to TRBJ2-7; D gene unclear. CDR1 and CDR2 from the germline V gene are DFQATT and SNEGSKA (reference sequence). The CDR3 totals 12 residues. In DNA, the CDR3 is TGCAGTGCCAGAGCCCAGCCCTACGAGCAGTACTTC. Translating it yields CSARAQPYEQYF.

This clonotype occurred a few times. The genes are TRBV7-2 and TRBJ2-5, with D maybe TRBD1 (5 bases). Germline CDR1 reads SGHTA; CDR2 reads FQGNSA. Trimming stripped 1 base from V and 2 bases from J, with 5 bases between. The CDR3 is made up of 13 amino acids. The CDR3: CASSLDRQETQYF. The CDR3 bases are TGTGCCAGCAGCTTAGACAGGCAAGAGACCCAGTACTTC.

The J gene is TRBJ2-3, the V gene TRBV29-1; D uncertain. CDR1 is SQVTM, CDR2 ANQGSEA, per germline. The V and J ends lost 1 base and 4 bases respectively, with 9 bases between them. This CDR3 contains 13 residues. The CDR3 DNA reads as TGCAGCGTTGAAGTGGCTCCGGCAGATACGCAGTATTTT. It encodes CSVEVAPADTQYF.

This clonotype showed up many times. The V gene is TRBV11-3, the J gene TRBJ2-3; D is undetermined. Trimming took off 4 bases at V and 4 bases at J, with 12 bases between the two ends. The germline gives CDR1 SGHNT, CDR2 YENEEA. The CDR3 has 14 residues. The chain's CDR3 is CASSWGSDPDTQYF. The CDR3 bases are TGTGCCAGCAGCTGGGGATCAGATCCAGATACGCAGTATTTT.